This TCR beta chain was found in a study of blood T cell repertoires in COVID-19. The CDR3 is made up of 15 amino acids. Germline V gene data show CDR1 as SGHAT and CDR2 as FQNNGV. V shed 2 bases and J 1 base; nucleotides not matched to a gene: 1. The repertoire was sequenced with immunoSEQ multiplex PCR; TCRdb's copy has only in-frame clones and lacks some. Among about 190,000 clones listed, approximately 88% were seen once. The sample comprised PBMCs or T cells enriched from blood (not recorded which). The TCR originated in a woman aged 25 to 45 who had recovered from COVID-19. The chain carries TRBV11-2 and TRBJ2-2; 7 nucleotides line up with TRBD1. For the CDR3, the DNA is TGTGCCAGCAGCTTACACAGGGGGAACACCGGGGAGCTGTTTTTT. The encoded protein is CASSLHRGNTGELFF.